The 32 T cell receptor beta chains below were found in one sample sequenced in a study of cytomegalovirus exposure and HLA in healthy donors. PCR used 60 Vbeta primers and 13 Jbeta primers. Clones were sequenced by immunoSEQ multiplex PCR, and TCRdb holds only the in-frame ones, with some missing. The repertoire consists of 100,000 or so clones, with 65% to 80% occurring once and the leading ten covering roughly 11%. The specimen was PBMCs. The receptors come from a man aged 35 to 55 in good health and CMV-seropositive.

CDR3 amino acids: CASRRTGVTTGELFF. DNA for the CDR3: TGTGCCAGCAGGCGGACAGGGGTAACGACCGGGGAGCTGTTTTTT. The chain couples TRBV6-1 to TRBJ2-2, with TRBD1 matching over 9 bases. Germline lookup yields CDR1 MNHNS and CDR2 SASEGT. CDR3 length equals 15 residues. V was clipped by 6 bases and J by 5 bases; unmatched bases: 7.

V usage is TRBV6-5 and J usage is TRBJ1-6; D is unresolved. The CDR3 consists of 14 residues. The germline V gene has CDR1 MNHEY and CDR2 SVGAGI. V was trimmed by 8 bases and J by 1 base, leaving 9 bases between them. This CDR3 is CASRTGSYNSPLHF. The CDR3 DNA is TGTGCCAGCCGGACTGGATCCTATAATTCACCCCTCCACTTT.

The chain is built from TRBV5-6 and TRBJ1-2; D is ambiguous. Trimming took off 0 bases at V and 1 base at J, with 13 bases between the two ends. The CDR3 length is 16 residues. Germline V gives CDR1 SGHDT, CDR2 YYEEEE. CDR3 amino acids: CASSLEAGSYNYGYTF. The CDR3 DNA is TGTGCCAGCAGCTTGGAGGCAGGCTCATATAACTATGGCTACACCTTC.

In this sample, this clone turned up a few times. CDR3 nucleotides: TGTGCCAGCAGGACAGGGGGAGGGACAGATACGCAGTATTTT. It yields the protein CASRTGGGTDTQYF. The chain links TRBV7-2 to TRBJ2-3, with 9 bases matching TRBD1. Trimming took 6 bases from V and 3 from J; bases not matched to a gene: 4. This CDR3 comprises 14 residues. The germline V gene encodes CDR1 SGHTA and CDR2 FQGNSA.

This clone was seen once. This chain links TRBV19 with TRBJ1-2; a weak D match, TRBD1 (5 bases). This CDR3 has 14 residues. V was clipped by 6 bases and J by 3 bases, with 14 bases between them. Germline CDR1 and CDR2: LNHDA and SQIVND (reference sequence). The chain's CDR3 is CASSTDSADYGYTF. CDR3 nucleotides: TGTGCCAGTAGCACTGACAGTGCGGACTATGGCTACACCTTC.

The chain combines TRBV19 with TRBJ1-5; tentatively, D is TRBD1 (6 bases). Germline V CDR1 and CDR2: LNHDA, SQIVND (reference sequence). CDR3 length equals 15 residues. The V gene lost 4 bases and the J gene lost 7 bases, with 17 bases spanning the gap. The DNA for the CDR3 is TGTGCCAGTAGTAACGGACAGCCGGGAAGGCAGCCCCAGCATTTT. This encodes CASSNGQPGRQPQHF.

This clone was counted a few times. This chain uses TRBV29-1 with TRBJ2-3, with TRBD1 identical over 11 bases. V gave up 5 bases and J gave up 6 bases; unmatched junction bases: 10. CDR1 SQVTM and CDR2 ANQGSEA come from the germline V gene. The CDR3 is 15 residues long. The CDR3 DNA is TGCAGCGTTCCGGGGACAGGGGGATGGGTGGATACGCAGTATTTT. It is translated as CSVPGTGGWVDTQYF.

The CDR3 sequence is CASSVARRGVSYEQYF. The CDR3 DNA is TGTGCCAGCAGCGTCGCCCGCCGGGGGGTTTCCTACGAGCAGTACTTC. The chain uses TRBV7-9 and TRBJ2-7; 7 bases map to TRBD2. Trimming removed 5 bases from V and 1 base from J; junction bases left unmatched: 11. CDR1 and CDR2 (germline): SEHNR, FQNEAQ (reference sequence). The CDR3 length is 16 residues.

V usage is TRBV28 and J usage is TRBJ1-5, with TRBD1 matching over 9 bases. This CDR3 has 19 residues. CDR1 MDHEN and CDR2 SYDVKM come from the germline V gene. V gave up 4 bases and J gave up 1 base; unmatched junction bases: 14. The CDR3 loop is CASSSYKWDRAMSNQPQHF. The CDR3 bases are TGTGCCAGCAGTTCTTATAAGTGGGACAGGGCAATGAGCAATCAGCCCCAGCATTTT.

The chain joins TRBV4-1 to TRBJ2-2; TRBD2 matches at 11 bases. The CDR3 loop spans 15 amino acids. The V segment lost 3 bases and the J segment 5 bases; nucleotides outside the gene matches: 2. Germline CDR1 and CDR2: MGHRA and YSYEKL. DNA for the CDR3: TGCGCCAGCAGCCACATAGCGGGGGGGACCGGGGAGCTGTTTTTT. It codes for CASSHIAGGTGELFF.

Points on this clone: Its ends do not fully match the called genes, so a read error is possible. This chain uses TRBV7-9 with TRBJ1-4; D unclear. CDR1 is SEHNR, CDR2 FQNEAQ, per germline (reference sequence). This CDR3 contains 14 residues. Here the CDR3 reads CSSSLGRGGEKLFF. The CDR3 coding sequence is TGTTCCAGCAGCCTCGGGAGAGGAGGGGAAAAACTGTTTTTT.

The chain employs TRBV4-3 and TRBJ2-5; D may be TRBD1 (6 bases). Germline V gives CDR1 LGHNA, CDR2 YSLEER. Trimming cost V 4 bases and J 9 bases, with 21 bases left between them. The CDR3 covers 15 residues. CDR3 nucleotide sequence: TGCGCCAGCAGCCCGGGTATTGCAGGGGCCAGGGCCCAGTACTTC. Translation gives CASSPGIAGARAQYF.

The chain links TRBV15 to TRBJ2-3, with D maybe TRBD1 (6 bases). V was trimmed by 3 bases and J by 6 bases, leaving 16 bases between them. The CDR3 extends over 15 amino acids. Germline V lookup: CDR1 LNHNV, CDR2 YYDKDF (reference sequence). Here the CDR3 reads CATSSNREGADTQYF. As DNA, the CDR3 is TGTGCCACCAGCAGTAACAGGGAAGGAGCCGATACGCAGTATTTT.

DNA for the CDR3: TGTGCCAGCAGCTTGGATTGGGGACAGGGTGGCACCGGGGAGCTGTTTTTT. It translates to CASSLDWGQGGTGELFF. V and J are TRBV5-6 and TRBJ2-2, with 9 nucleotides matching TRBD1. Trimming removed 0 bases from V and 4 bases from J; junction bases left unmatched: 7. Per the germline V gene, CDR1 is SGHDT and CDR2 is YYEEEE. This CDR3 is 17 amino acids long.

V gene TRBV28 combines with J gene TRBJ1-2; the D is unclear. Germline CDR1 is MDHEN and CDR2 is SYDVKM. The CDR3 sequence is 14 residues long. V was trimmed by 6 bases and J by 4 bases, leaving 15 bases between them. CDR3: CASRLLLGGYGYTF. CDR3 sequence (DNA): TGTGCCAGCAGGCTCCTTCTGGGAGGCTATGGCTACACCTTC.

The CDR3 spells CASSSGEDYNSPLHF. CDR3 bases: TGTGCCAGCAGCTCGGGGGAGGACTATAATTCACCCCTCCACTTT. The chain employs TRBV11-2 and TRBJ1-6; D perhaps matches TRBD1 (5 bases). The V and J ends lost 4 bases and 3 bases respectively, with 10 bases between them. The CDR3 runs 15 residues. Per germline, CDR1 SGHAT and CDR2 FQNNGV.

CDR3 region: CASRTGGVNSPLHF. The CDR3 bases are TGTGCCAGCAGGACTGGTGGAGTCAATTCACCCCTCCACTTT. The genes are TRBV5-4 and TRBJ1-6; D is ambiguous. From germline, CDR1 is SGHNT and CDR2 YYREEE (reference sequence). There are 14 residues in the CDR3. V shed 5 bases and J shed 7 bases, with 13 bases lying between them. The full variable domain, rest sourced from reference TRBV5-4 and TRBJ1-6, is ETGVTQSPTHLIKTRGQQVTLRCSSQSGHNTVSWYQQALGQGPQFIFQYYREEENGRGNFPPRFSGLQFPNYSSELNVNALELDDSALYLCASRTGGVNSPLHFGNGTRLTVT.

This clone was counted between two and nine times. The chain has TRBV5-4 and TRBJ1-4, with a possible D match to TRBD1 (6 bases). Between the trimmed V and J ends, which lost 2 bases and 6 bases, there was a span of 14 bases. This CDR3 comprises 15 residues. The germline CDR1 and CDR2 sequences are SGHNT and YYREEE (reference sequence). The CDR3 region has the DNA TGTGCCAGCAGCTTAAACAGGGCGCTCGATGAAAAACTGTTTTTT. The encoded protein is CASSLNRALDEKLFF.

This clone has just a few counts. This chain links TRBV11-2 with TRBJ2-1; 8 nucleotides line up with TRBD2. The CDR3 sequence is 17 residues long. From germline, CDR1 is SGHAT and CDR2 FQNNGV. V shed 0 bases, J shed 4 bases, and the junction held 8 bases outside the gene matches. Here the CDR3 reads CASSLDNGGALYNEQFF. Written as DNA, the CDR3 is TGTGCCAGCAGCTTAGATAACGGGGGGGCCCTTTACAATGAGCAGTTCTTC.

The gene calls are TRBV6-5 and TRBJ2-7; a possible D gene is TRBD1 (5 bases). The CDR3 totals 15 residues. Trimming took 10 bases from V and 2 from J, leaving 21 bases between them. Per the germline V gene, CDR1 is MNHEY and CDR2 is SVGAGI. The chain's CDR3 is CATQGRWGSTYEQYF. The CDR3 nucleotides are TGTGCCACCCAAGGAAGGTGGGGCTCTACCTACGAGCAGTACTTC.

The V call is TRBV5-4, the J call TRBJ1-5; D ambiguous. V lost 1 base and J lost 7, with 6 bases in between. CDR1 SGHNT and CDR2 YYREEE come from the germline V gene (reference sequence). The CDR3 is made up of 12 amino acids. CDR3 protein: CASSLPGQPQHF. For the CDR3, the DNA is TGTGCCAGCAGCTTGCCGGGGCAGCCCCAGCATTTT.

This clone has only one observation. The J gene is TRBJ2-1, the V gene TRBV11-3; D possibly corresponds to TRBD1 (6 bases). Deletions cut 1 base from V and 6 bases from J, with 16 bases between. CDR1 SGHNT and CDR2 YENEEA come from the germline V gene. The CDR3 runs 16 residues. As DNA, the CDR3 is TGTGCCAGCAGCTTAGGGGGACCCGGCAGGGGCAATGAGCAGTTCTTC. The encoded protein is CASSLGGPGRGNEQFF.

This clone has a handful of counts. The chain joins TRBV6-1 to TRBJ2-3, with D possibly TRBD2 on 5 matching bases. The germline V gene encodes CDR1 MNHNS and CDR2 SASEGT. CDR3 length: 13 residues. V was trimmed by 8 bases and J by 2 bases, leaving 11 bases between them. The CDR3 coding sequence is TGTGCCAGCGAGGAGGCAGTCACAGATACGCAGTATTTT. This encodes CASEEAVTDTQYF.

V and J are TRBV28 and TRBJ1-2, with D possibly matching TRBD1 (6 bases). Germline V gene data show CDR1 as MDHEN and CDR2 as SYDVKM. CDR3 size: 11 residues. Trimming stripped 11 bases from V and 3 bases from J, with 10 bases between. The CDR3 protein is CALQGYYGYTF. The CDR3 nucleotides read TGTGCCCTACAGGGATACTATGGCTACACCTTC.

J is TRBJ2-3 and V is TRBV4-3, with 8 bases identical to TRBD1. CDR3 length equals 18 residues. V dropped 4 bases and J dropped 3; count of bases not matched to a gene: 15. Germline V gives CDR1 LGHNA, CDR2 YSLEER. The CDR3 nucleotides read TGCGCCAGCAGCCCTGAAGGCCTGGACAGGGAAGGAACAGATACGCAGTATTTT. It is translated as CASSPEGLDREGTDTQYF.

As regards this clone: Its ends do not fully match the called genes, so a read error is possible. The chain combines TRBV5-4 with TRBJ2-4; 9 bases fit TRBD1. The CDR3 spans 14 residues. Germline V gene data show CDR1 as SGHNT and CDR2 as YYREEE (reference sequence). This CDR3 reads CASSVGQGRNSQYF. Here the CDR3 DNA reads TGTGCCAGCAGCGTCGGACAGGGGAGAAACAGTCAGTACTTC.

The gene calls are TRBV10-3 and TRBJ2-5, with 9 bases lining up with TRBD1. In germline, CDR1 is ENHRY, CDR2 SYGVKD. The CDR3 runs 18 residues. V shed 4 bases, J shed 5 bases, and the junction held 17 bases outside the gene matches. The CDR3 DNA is TGTGCCATCAGTGTGGAGGGTACTATAACAGGGGGCTGGGAGACCCAGTACTTC. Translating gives CAISVEGTITGGWETQYF.

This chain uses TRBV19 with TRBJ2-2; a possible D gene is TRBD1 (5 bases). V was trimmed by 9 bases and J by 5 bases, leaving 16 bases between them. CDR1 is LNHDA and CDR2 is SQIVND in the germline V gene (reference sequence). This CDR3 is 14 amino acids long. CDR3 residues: CASSWGSRTGELFF. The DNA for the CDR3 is TGTGCCAGCTCGTGGGGCAGCCGAACCGGGGAGCTGTTTTTT.

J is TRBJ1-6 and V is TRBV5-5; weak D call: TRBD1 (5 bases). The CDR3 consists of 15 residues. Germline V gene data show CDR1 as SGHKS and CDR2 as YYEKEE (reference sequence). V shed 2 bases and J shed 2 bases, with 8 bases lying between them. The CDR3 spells CASSLQVAYNSPLHF. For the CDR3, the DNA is TGTGCCAGCAGCTTACAGGTGGCCTATAATTCACCCCTCCACTTT.

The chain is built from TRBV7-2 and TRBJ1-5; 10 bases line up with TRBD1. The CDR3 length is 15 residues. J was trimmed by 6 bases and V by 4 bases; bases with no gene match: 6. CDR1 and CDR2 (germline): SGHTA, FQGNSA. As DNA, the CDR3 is TGTGCCAGCAGCTCCCGACAGGGGGCGGGTCAGCCCCAGCATTTT. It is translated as CASSSRQGAGQPQHF.

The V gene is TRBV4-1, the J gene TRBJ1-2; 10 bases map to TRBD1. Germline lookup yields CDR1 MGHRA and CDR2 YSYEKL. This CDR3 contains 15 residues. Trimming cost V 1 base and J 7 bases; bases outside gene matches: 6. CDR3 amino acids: CASSQVGTGVIGYTF. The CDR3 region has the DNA TGCGCCAGCAGCCAAGTCGGGACAGGGGTAATTGGCTACACCTTC.

The CDR3 sequence is CSARDIGTQYF. The CDR3 DNA follows: TGCAGTGCACGGGACATTGGGACCCAGTACTTC. The J gene is TRBJ2-5, the V gene TRBV20-1; D is possibly TRBD1 (6 bases). Germline V gene lookup returns CDR1 DFQATT and CDR2 SNEGSKA (reference sequence). Trimming pared 6 bases from V and 7 bases from J, leaving 12 bases between. There are 11 residues in the CDR3.